One and the same sample provided the 18 T cell receptor beta chains below, sequenced in a study of chemoradiotherapy in HPV16-positive cancers. The repertoire was sequenced with immunoSEQ multiplex PCR; TCRdb's copy has only in-frame clones and lacks some. The sample contains 8,300 or so clones, roughly 70% of which appear only once. The source material was tumor tissue, sampled from a patient who underwent chemoradiotherapy. These receptor sequences come from a human donor with HPV-associated anogenital cancer.

This clone was recorded once. V gene TRBV10-2 combines with J gene TRBJ1-1; no firm D call. Germline V CDR1 and CDR2: WSHSY, SAAADI. The CDR3 is 16 residues long. V was shortened by 2 bases and J by 0 bases, with 13 bases between the two germline ends. CDR3 residues: CASSETLSSLNTEAFF. CDR3 bases: TGCGCCAGCAGTGAGACTCTCAGCAGTTTGAACACTGAAGCTTTCTTT.

The chain joins TRBV5-5 to TRBJ1-6; D is perhaps TRBD1 (5 bases). Germline lookup yields CDR1 SGHKS and CDR2 YYEKEE (reference sequence). Trimming stripped 2 bases from V and 5 bases from J, with 14 bases between. The CDR3 has 16 residues. The CDR3 reads CASSFFRGEHNSPLHF. The CDR3 nucleotides are TGTGCCAGCAGCTTCTTCAGAGGGGAACATAATTCACCCCTCCACTTT.

This clone came up once. The gene calls are TRBV28 and TRBJ1-4, with a possible D match to TRBD1 (5 bases). The CDR3 covers 16 residues. Germline values: CDR1 MDHEN, CDR2 SYDVKM. V lost 11 bases and J lost 6, with 25 bases in between. CDR3 protein: CASASGSARGDEKLFF. The DNA for the CDR3 is TGTGCCTCAGCGTCGGGCAGCGCTAGAGGGGATGAAAAACTGTTTTTT. Combining the CDR3 with reference TRBV28 and TRBJ1-4 gives the whole variable domain DVKVTQSSRYLVKRTGEKVFLECVQDMDHENMFWYRQDPGLGLRLIYFSYDVKMKEKGDIPEGYSVSREKKERFSLILESASTNQTSMYLCASASGSARGDEKLFFGSGTQLSVL.

This clone was recorded a few times. CDR3 in amino acids: CASSRGQLMGEQYF. In DNA form, the CDR3 reads TGTGCCAGCAGCAGGGGACAGCTAATGGGAGAGCAGTACTTC. The chain combines TRBV13 with TRBJ2-7; 7 bases align to TRBD1. Germline V CDR1 and CDR2: PRHDT, FYEKMQ (reference sequence). The CDR3 covers 14 residues. The junction had 11 bases not matched to a gene; V was cut back by 5 bases and J by 7 bases.

Worth noting for this clone: Other DNA sequences in the sample encode the same CDR3. V usage is TRBV9 and J usage is TRBJ2-5; no reliable D call. This CDR3 has 14 residues. Germline CDR1 is SGDLS and CDR2 is YYNGEE. V dropped 1 base and J dropped 1 base, with 8 bases sitting between them. The CDR3 DNA sequence: TGTGCCAGCAGCGTAACGTCGGGCCAAGAGACCCAGTACTTC. This sequence encodes CASSVTSGQETQYF.

The chain is built from TRBV7-2 and TRBJ2-5; D is perhaps TRBD2 (6 bases). The CDR3 is made up of 13 amino acids. Trimming left V 2 bases short and J 5 bases short, with 9 bases between. Germline V gene sequence: CDR1 SGHTA, CDR2 FQGNSA. The CDR3 nucleotides are TGTGCCAGCAGCTTAACTAGCTGGGAGACCCAGTACTTC. As protein: CASSLTSWETQYF.

The chain joins TRBV9 to TRBJ1-3; 7 nucleotides align to TRBD1. Germline CDR1 SGDLS, CDR2 YYNGEE. The CDR3 is 15 residues long. Trimming cost V 3 bases and J 3 bases; bases outside gene matches: 6. This CDR3 is CASSARGQLGNTIYF. The DNA of the CDR3 is TGTGCCAGCAGCGCCAGGGGACAGCTTGGAAACACCATATATTTT.

The chain has TRBV14 and TRBJ2-6; D may be TRBD1 (6 bases). The V and J ends lost 3 bases and 3 bases respectively, with 12 bases between them. The germline CDR1 and CDR2 sequences are SGHDN and FVKESK. The CDR3 runs to 16 residues. CDR3 DNA sequence: TGTGCCAGCAGCCACCTTAACAGGGTTGGGGCCAACGTCCTGACTTTC. Translated, it gives CASSHLNRVGANVLTF.

The chain is built from TRBV5-6 and TRBJ2-5; D tentatively fits TRBD1 or TRBD2 (5 bases each). The CDR3 totals 14 residues. Trimming took 6 bases from V and 5 from J, leaving 17 bases between them. Germline V CDR1 and CDR2: SGHDT, YYEEEE. The DNA for the CDR3 is TGTGCCAGCATCAGGACGCGAGAGGGGGAGACCCAGTACTTC. Amino acid sequence: CASIRTREGETQYF.

This clone has only a few counts. The chain has TRBV7-2 and TRBJ1-5; D might be TRBD1 (6 bases). From germline, CDR1 is SGHTA and CDR2 FQGNSA. The V end lost 5 bases, the J end lost 6 bases, and 20 bases lay between the germline ends. CDR3 length equals 16 residues. CDR3 in amino acids: CASSLVSGEGSQPQHF. The CDR3 coding sequence is TGTGCCAGCAGCCTCGTATCAGGGGAGGGAAGTCAGCCCCAGCATTTT.

J is TRBJ1-3 and V is TRBV4-1; D might be TRBD1 (5 bases). Trimming shortened V by 4 bases and J by 4 bases, and 14 bases separated the two germline ends. Germline V CDR1 and CDR2: MGHRA, YSYEKL. This CDR3 region has 15 residues. The CDR3 protein is CASSRDSSGGNTIYF. The CDR3 nucleotides read TGCGCCAGCAGCCGCGACAGTTCAGGGGGAAACACCATATATTTT.

This rearrangement joins TRBV19 to TRBJ2-1; 7 bases map to TRBD1. Germline V lookup: CDR1 LNHDA, CDR2 SQIVND (reference sequence). V trimming: 1 base; J trimming: 9 bases; junction bases outside the gene matches: 9. The CDR3 contains 15 residues. The CDR3 region is CASSIGGTAPGEQFF. In DNA, the CDR3 is TGTGCCAGTAGTATAGGAGGGACAGCCCCTGGTGAGCAGTTCTTC.

This clone was picked up one time. The chain combines TRBV19 with TRBJ2-5; possible D gene TRBD2, 5 bases. Germline CDR1 LNHDA, CDR2 SQIVND (reference sequence). Trimming shortened V by 3 bases and J by 0 bases, and 11 bases separated the two germline ends. The CDR3 extends over 15 amino acids. The CDR3, as DNA: TGTGCCAGTAGTATTGGACTCTCGTACCAAGAGACCCAGTACTTC. This gives the protein CASSIGLSYQETQYF.

V gene TRBV30 combines with J gene TRBJ1-2; D is ambiguous. In germline, CDR1 is GTSNPN, CDR2 SVGIG (reference sequence). This CDR3 contains 13 residues. V was shortened by 0 bases and J by 4 bases, with 9 bases between the two germline ends. CDR3: CAWSVRSTYGYTF. The CDR3 region has the DNA TGTGCCTGGAGTGTACGGTCTACCTATGGCTACACCTTC.

This sequence joins TRBV28 and TRBJ1-3; a weak D match, TRBD1 (6 bases). Trimming removed 5 bases at V and 0 bases at J, with 11 bases between. Germline CDR1 MDHEN, CDR2 SYDVKM. This CDR3 is built from 15 residues. CDR3: CASSAPGVSGNTIYF. In nucleotides, the CDR3 is TGTGCCAGCAGTGCGCCAGGGGTCTCTGGAAACACCATATATTTT.

This chain joins TRBV19 and TRBJ1-1; tentative D call: TRBD1 (5 bases). CDR1 is LNHDA and CDR2 is SQIVND in the germline V gene (reference sequence). V lost 3 bases and J lost 8, with 10 bases in between. There are 12 residues in the CDR3. The CDR3 region is CASSMDTREAFF. In DNA form, the CDR3 reads TGTGCCAGTAGTATGGACACCCGGGAAGCTTTCTTT.

By proportion, this clone is medium-sized. The chain employs TRBV7-9 and TRBJ2-7; 9 nucleotides align to TRBD1. This CDR3 has 14 residues. Losses at the gene ends were 5 bases for V and 3 bases for J; bases not matched to a gene: 5. Germline V gene sequence: CDR1 SEHNR, CDR2 FQNEAQ (reference sequence). CDR3 nucleotide sequence: TGTGCCAGCAGCACCGGACAGGGGATCTACGAGCAGTACTTC. Translation gives CASSTGQGIYEQYF. Complete variable domain (other parts from reference TRBV7-9 and TRBJ2-7): DTGVSQNPRHKITKRGQNVTFRCDPISEHNRLYWYRQTLGQGPEFLTYFQNEAQLEKSRLLSDRFSAERPKGSFSTLEIQRTEQGDSAMYLCASSTGQGIYEQYFGPGTRLTVT.

This sequence joins TRBV6-5 and TRBJ1-2; TRBD1 is a possible D gene (5 bases). Germline CDR1 is MNHEY and CDR2 is SVGAGI. V shed 2 bases and J shed 2 bases, with 6 bases lying between them. This CDR3 region has 13 residues. The chain's CDR3 is CASSYRDNYGYTF. The CDR3 coding sequence is TGTGCCAGCAGTTACCGGGACAACTATGGCTACACCTTC.